This paragraph covers one T cell receptor beta chain sequence. The antigen is undetermined. This specimen belongs to a study of shared clonotypes between healthy human individuals. The study's findings and limits: In contrast to clonotypes shared by all four donors, non-shared clonotypes had lower generation probabilities.

It was CD45RO-negative cells, positively selected for CCR7, that made up naive CD8 cells, with terminally differentiated effector memory CD45RA+ cells excluded. Donors, healthy HIV-negative adults, lacked recent acute infections or vaccinations. The germline CDR1 and CDR2 sequences are LGHNA and YSLEER. This CDR3 contains 15 residues. The V and J ends lost 3 bases and 5 bases respectively, with 16 bases between them. Profiled with immunoSEQ multiplex PCR; TCRdb holds only in-frame clones, not every one. This table holds just over 2,000,000 clones, approximately 94% found once. Sequenced sample: naive CD8+ T cells sorted from blood. The clonotype was recovered from a man in his late teens or twenties in good health. The chain joins TRBV4-3 to TRBJ1-1; D is possibly TRBD1 (6 bases). CDR3 in amino acids: CASSHLLGQGTEAFF. CDR3 DNA sequence: TGCGCCAGCAGCCATCTTCTTGGCCAGGGGACTGAAGCTTTCTTT.